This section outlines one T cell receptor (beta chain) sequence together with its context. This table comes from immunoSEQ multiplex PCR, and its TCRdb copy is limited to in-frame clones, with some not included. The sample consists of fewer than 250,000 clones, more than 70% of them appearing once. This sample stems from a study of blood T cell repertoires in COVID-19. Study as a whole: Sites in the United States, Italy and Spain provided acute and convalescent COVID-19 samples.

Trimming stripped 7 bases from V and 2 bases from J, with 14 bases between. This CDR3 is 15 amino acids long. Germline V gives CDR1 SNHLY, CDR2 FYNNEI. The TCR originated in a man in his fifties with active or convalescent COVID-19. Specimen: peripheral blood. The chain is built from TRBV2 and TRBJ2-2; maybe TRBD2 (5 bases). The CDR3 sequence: CASKPSGGNTGELFF. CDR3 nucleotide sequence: TGTGCCAGCAAACCGAGCGGAGGTAACACCGGGGAGCTGTTTTTT.